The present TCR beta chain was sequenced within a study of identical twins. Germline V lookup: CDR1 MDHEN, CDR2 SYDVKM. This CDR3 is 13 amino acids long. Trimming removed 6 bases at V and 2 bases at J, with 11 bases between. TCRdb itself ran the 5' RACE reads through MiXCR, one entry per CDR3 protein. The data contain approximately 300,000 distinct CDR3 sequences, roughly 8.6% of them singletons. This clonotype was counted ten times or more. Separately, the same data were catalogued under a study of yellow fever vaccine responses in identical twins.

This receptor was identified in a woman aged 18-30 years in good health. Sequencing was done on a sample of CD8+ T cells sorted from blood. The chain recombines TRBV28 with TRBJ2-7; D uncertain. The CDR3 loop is CASRSASAYEQYF. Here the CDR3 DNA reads TGTGCCAGCAGGAGCGCGTCTGCCTACGAGCAGTACTTC.